This T cell receptor beta chain comes out of a study of blood T cells in healthy people across ages. Findings of the study overall: Donors of long life had a larger count of naive CD4+ cells and greater diversity than aged donors.

Alongside a J-beta primer mix, a sample-barcoded 5' primer served in a second PCR lasting about 7 to 11 cycles. MiXCR, applied by TCRdb to the 5' RACE reads, yields one record per CDR3 protein. The sample includes hundreds of thousands of distinct CDR3 sequences, approximately 30% of them seen just once. This clonotype was observed many times. Its specificity is not known. Trimming left V 2 bases short and J 6 bases short, with 14 bases between. Germline V gives CDR1 SGHAT, CDR2 FQNNGV. This CDR3 is built from 15 residues. The chain joins TRBV11-2 to TRBJ2-1; D may be TRBD2 (5 bases). Sequenced material: blood. The source of this sequence is a woman aged 80 or older in good health. The CDR3 bases are TGTGCCAGCAGCTTACCTGGAGCGGCGGCCAATGAGCAGTTCTTC. Translating it yields CASSLPGAAANEQFF.